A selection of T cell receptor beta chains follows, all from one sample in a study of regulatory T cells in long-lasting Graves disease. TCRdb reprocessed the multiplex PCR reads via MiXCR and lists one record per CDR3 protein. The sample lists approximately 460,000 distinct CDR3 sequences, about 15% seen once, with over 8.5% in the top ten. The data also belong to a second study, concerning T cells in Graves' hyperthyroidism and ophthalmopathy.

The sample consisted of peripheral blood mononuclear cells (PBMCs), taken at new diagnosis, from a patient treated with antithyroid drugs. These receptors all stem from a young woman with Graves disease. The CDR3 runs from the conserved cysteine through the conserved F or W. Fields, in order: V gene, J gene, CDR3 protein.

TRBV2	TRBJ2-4	CASSDPPDRSKNIQYF
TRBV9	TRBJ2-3	CASSVAEDRGWADTQYF
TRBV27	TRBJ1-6	CASSSRTDFTLHF
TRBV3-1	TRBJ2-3	CASSQATNPDTQYF
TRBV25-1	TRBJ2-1	CASSEDLAGSSYNEQFF
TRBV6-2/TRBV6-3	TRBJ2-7	CASSGGSRAATYEQYF
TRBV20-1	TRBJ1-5	CSARRRYSNQPQHF
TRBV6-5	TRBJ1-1	CASSYPQGQGPEAFF
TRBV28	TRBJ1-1	CASSLSGTGGENTEAFF
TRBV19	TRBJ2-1	CASSNGQGYYNEQFF
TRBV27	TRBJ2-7	CASTQTYEQYF
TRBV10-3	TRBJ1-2	CAISDTGGDYGYTF
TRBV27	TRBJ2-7	CASSFSSAFEQYF
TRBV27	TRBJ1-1	CASSSLGTGTGNTEAFF
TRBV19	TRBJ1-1	CASSNEENTEAFF
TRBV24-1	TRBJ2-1	CATSAPPGQGAHNEQFF
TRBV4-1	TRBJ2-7	CASSQEYGGANEQYF
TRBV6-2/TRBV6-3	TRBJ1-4	CASTPPGLRNEKLFF
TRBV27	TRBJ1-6	CASSSVGQYNSPLHF
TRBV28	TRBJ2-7	CASSNLGWYEQYF
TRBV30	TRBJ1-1	CAWSVRGGNTEAFF
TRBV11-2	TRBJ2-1	CASSLDPRAGGKHNEQFF
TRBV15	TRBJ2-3	CATSNDYTTDTQYF
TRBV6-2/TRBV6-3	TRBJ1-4	CASQGQDDEKLFF
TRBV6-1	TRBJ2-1	CASSPDNEQFF
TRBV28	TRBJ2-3	CASSSGGEGTDTQYF
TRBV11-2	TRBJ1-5	CASSSGTGTFYSNQPQHF
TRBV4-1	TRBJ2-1	CASSQPQVGPSEQFF